This T cell receptor (beta chain) was identified in a study of shared clonotypes between healthy human individuals. Study context: Each donor's CD8 memory used one plate, CD8 naive two, each CD4 subset three. Findings and limits, study-wide: Some clonotypes were shared by all four sorted-subset donors, while others were not shared. The non-shared ones had lower generation probabilities than the shared ones. Blood was the only sampled material, and tissue repertoires likely differ.

Sequencing used immunoSEQ multiplex PCR; TCRdb keeps in-frame clones, though not all of them. The sample includes about 1 million clones, about 75% seen only once; the top ten take roughly 1.4%. As to this clone: Antigen unknown.

The V and J ends lost 0 bases and 1 base, in that order; junction bases with no gene match: 2. This CDR3 region has 16 residues. The germline V gene has CDR1 SGHRS and CDR2 YFSETQ. This sequence was found in a man younger than 35 in good health. The chain carries TRBV5-1 and TRBJ1-2; 11 bases fit TRBD1. The sample consisted of memory CD4+ T cells sorted from blood. Subset here: CD45RA-negative fraction. The CDR3 spells CASSLADRGHNYGYTF. The CDR3 nucleotides read TGCGCCAGCAGCTTGGCGGACAGGGGGCATAACTATGGCTACACCTTC.